The source of this T cell receptor (beta chain) is a study of Ad26.COV2.S vaccination and SARS-CoV-2 variants. Study as a whole: Once or twice, 56 days apart, Ad26.COV2.S was delivered intramuscularly. Overall study findings and caveats: Marked by substantial breadth, spike-specific CD8+ and CD4+ T cell responses were reportedly seen after vaccination. The TCR-based breadth and depth measures might underestimate overall T cell responses.

The length of the CDR3 is 14 residues. V gave up 12 bases and J gave up 1 base, with 17 bases separating them. Germline CDR1 and CDR2: KGHDR and SFDVKD. Treatment here: around 19 received Ad26.COV2.S at low or high dose, single or two shots; five or six received placebo; per-sample allocation not given. Specimen acquisition occurred on day 63 following the initial vaccine or placebo injection. Profiling relied on immunoSEQ multiplex PCR, and the TCRdb table lists in-frame clones only, not all of them. The sample lists 400,000 to 500,000 clones; 89% were seen once. A word on this clone: Its antigen remains unidentified.

J is TRBJ1-2 and V is TRBV24-1; tentative D call: TRBD1 (6 bases). The sample in question was peripheral blood, obtained in a trial of Ad26.COV2.S vaccine versus placebo. The clonotype was recovered from a person between 18 and 59 years old who received the Ad26.COV2.S COVID-19 vaccine or a placebo. Here the CDR3 reads CAAPTGSHNYGYTF. CDR3 sequence (DNA): TGTGCCGCCCCCACAGGGTCTCATAACTATGGCTACACCTTC.